The 27 T cell receptor beta chains given below trace back to one sample, sequenced in a study of CD4 T cells in relation to SARS-CoV-2 and coronaviruses. The protocol was immunoSEQ multiplex PCR, while the TCRdb copy is restricted to in-frame clones and leaves out a portion. Counted here are over 20,000 clones, 60% to 75% occurring once; the ten biggest clones make up over 10%. CD4+ T cells from unexposed donors were obtained before the COVID-19 pandemic (2011-2018). The cells were cultured for less than twelve days before CD4+ T cells were isolated. These TCRs are of unknown antigen specificity. Material for sequencing was CD4+ T cells from PBMCs, cultured in vitro. The origin of the receptors is a human donor in good health.

As DNA, the CDR3 is TGCGCCAGCAGCCGAGGCAGGGGAGACACAGATACGCAGTATTTT. This gives the protein CASSRGRGDTDTQYF. This chain connects TRBV5-1 to TRBJ2-3; D perhaps matches TRBD1 (6 bases). The CDR3 is 15 residues long. V lost 4 bases to trimming and J lost 2 bases, with 14 bases between them. Germline V gives CDR1 SGHRS, CDR2 YFSETQ.

This chain joins TRBV7-8 and TRBJ1-6; TRBD1 matches 8 bases. CDR1 and CDR2 (germline): SGHVS, FQNEAQ. The length of the CDR3 is 16 residues. V dropped 5 bases and J dropped 10; count of bases not matched to a gene: 13. The CDR3: CASSLPTQGADSPLHF. For the CDR3, the DNA is TGTGCCAGCAGCCTACCAACCCAGGGGGCCGACTCACCCCTCCACTTT.

The rearrangement links TRBV3-1 (or the pseudogene TRBV3-2) to TRBJ2-2; 10 nucleotides match TRBD2. Trimming removed 4 bases from V and 7 bases from J; junction bases left unmatched: 9. The CDR3 contains 16 residues. Germline V CDR1 and CDR2: LGHDT, YNNKEL (reference sequence). CDR3 bases: TGTGCCAGCAGCCTCCGAGCGGGGGGGCCGGGCGGGGAGCTGTTTTTT. It codes for CASSLRAGGPGGELFF.

This clone was counted a few times. The chain is built from TRBV29-1 and TRBJ1-2; D gene ambiguous. Trimming removed 5 bases at V and 2 bases at J, with 6 bases between. Germline loops: CDR1 SQVTM, CDR2 ANQGSEA. The CDR3 runs 11 residues. The CDR3 region has the DNA TGCAGCGTTCTACAGAACTATGGCTACACCTTC. Encoded protein: CSVLQNYGYTF.

This chain uses TRBV12-3 or TRBV12-4 with TRBJ2-2; 9 bases match TRBD2. J gave up 7 bases and V 5 bases, and 2 bases lay outside the gene matches. The CDR3 covers 13 residues. The CDR3 protein is CASSRLAVGELFF. In nucleotides, the CDR3 is TGTGCCAGCAGTCGACTAGCGGTCGGGGAGCTGTTTTTT.

There are a few counts of this clone. The chain couples TRBV6-2 or TRBV6-3 to TRBJ2-2; D unclear. V dropped 0 bases and J dropped 9 bases, with 2 bases sitting between them. The CDR3 runs 11 residues. Germline assignment: CDR1 MNHEY and CDR2 SVGEGT. The CDR3 nucleotides read TGTGCCAGCAGTTACTCCCGGGAGCTGTTTTTT. It translates to CASSYSRELFF.

J is TRBJ1-5 and V is TRBV19; no firm D call. Per germline, CDR1 LNHDA and CDR2 SQIVND (reference sequence). V dropped 5 bases and J dropped 0 bases, with 5 bases sitting between them. CDR3 length: 13 residues. The CDR3 reads CASSFSSNQPQHF. CDR3 nucleotides: TGTGCCAGTAGTTTTAGTAGCAATCAGCCCCAGCATTTT.

The chain uses TRBV15 and TRBJ2-1; D is uncertain. Trimming cost V 8 bases and J 10 bases, with 21 bases left between them. Germline V CDR1 and CDR2: LNHNV, YYDKDF (reference sequence). This CDR3 comprises 14 residues. The CDR3: CATRKQRGTLEQFF. CDR3 sequence (DNA): TGTGCCACCCGAAAGCAGCGTGGAACACTCGAGCAGTTCTTC.

This rearrangement joins TRBV7-2 to TRBJ2-7; D may be TRBD2 (5 bases). Germline V CDR1 and CDR2: SGHTA, FQGNSA. CDR3 length equals 16 residues. Trimming left V 5 bases short and J 1 base short, with 18 bases between. The CDR3 spells CASSPSGRGPSYEQYF. For the CDR3, the DNA is TGTGCCAGCAGCCCTAGTGGAAGAGGGCCGTCCTACGAGCAGTACTTC.

V gene TRBV4-1 combines with J gene TRBJ2-4; D not resolved. The V and J ends lost 0 bases and 0 bases respectively, with 9 bases between them. This CDR3 has 16 amino acids. Germline assignment: CDR1 MGHRA and CDR2 YSYEKL. CDR3 DNA sequence: TGCGCCAGCAGCCAAGATGACTTCGTAGCCAAAAACATTCAGTACTTC. It codes for CASSQDDFVAKNIQYF.

The rearrangement joins TRBV6-1 to TRBJ1-2; tentative D call: TRBD1 (5 bases). CDR3 length: 15 residues. The ends were cut back, 7 bases at V and 4 bases at J, with 19 bases in the middle. From germline, CDR1 is MNHNS and CDR2 SASEGT. The CDR3 DNA reads as TGTGCCAGCAACCTCGGGGGTCCCTCTAGCTATGGCTACACCTTC. This encodes CASNLGGPSSYGYTF.

The chain couples TRBV30 to TRBJ2-7; no clear D. The CDR3 length is 12 residues. The germline gives CDR1 GTSNPN, CDR2 SVGIG (reference sequence). V gave up 1 base and J gave up 1 base, with 5 bases separating them. The CDR3 here is CAWSELSYEQYF. Here the CDR3 DNA reads TGTGCCTGGAGTGAACTTTCCTACGAGCAGTACTTC.

The chain links TRBV3-1 (or the pseudogene TRBV3-2) to TRBJ2-5; 9 nucleotides agree with TRBD1. V gave up 6 bases and J gave up 4 bases; unmatched junction bases: 3. This CDR3 contains 13 residues. Germline CDR1 and CDR2: LGHDT and YNNKEL (reference sequence). The CDR3 DNA is TGTGCCAGCAGAACGGACAGGGGAGAGACCCAGTACTTC. Its protein is CASRTDRGETQYF.

The V and J genes are TRBV7-2 and TRBJ2-5, with D unresolved. The CDR3 has 14 amino acids. Germline V gene data show CDR1 as SGHTA and CDR2 as FQGNSA. Trimming pared 6 bases from V and 1 base from J, leaving 12 bases between. The DNA for the CDR3 is TGTGCCAGCAGGGTCTGGCAGATCCAAGAGACCCAGTACTTC. Its protein product is CASRVWQIQETQYF. Variable domain in full (rest from reference TRBV7-2 and TRBJ2-5): GAGVSQSPSNKVTEKGKDVELRCDPISGHTALYWYRQSLGQGLEFLIYFQGNSAPDKSGLPSDRFSAERTGGSVSTLTIQRTQQEDSAVYLCASRVWQIQETQYFGPGTRLLVL.

The gene calls are TRBV3-1 (or the pseudogene TRBV3-2) and TRBJ2-1; D call uncertain. The germline V and J ends were trimmed by 5 bases and 4 bases, with 6 bases remaining between them. CDR3 length equals 12 residues. Per germline, CDR1 LGHDT and CDR2 YNNKEL (reference sequence). CDR3 residues: CASSREYNEQFF. The CDR3 DNA sequence: TGTGCCAGCAGCAGGGAATACAATGAGCAGTTCTTC.

The chain recombines TRBV6-6 with TRBJ1-5, with D possibly TRBD1 on 5 matching bases. The CDR3 consists of 15 residues. V lost 0 bases and J lost 4, with 10 bases in between. Germline loops: CDR1 MNHNY, CDR2 SVGAGI (reference sequence). This CDR3 reads CASSYSRQLNQPQHF. Written as DNA, the CDR3 is TGTGCCAGCAGTTACTCTAGACAGCTGAATCAGCCCCAGCATTTT.

The V and J genes are TRBV9 and TRBJ1-5; 12 bases align to TRBD1. Germline loops: CDR1 SGDLS, CDR2 YYNGEE. The V gene end was trimmed by 1 base and the J gene end by 2 bases; junction bases not matched to a gene: 7. The CDR3 has 18 amino acids. The CDR3 sequence: CASSVKGQGAWRNQPQHF. CDR3 sequence (DNA): TGTGCCAGCAGCGTAAAGGGACAGGGGGCTTGGCGCAATCAGCCCCAGCATTTT.

This clone turned up a few times. The chain recombines TRBV14 with TRBJ2-3; no reliable D call. Germline lookup yields CDR1 SGHDN and CDR2 FVKESK. V gave up 5 bases and J gave up 0 bases, with 3 bases separating them. CDR3 length: 12 residues. The CDR3 DNA reads as TGTGCCAGCAGCGACAGCACAGATACGCAGTATTTT. Amino acids: CASSDSTDTQYF. Combining the CDR3 with reference TRBV14 and TRBJ2-3 gives the whole variable domain EAGVTQFPSHSVIEKGQTVTLRCDPISGHDNLYWYRRVMGKEIKFLLHFVKESKQDESGMPNNRFLAERTGGTYSTLKVQPAELEDSGVYFCASSDSTDTQYFGPGTRLTVL.

The chain joins TRBV28 to TRBJ1-2, with 9 bases matching TRBD1. Germline assignment: CDR1 MDHEN and CDR2 SYDVKM. After removal of 4 bases from V and 8 bases from J, the junction contained 8 bases not matched to a gene. This CDR3 comprises 14 residues. CDR3 coding DNA: TGTGCCAGCAGTTCATCACCGGACAGGGGAGGCTACACCTTC. Translation: CASSSSPDRGGYTF.

The genes are TRBV7-2 and TRBJ1-3, with D uncertain. The CDR3 is 15 residues long. Trimming shortened V by 1 base and J by 4 bases, and 11 bases separated the two germline ends. Germline V CDR1 and CDR2: SGHTA, FQGNSA. The CDR3 loop reads CASSLEEGSGNTIYF. The CDR3, as DNA: TGTGCCAGCAGCTTAGAGGAAGGGAGCGGAAACACCATATATTTT.

The chain combines TRBV15 with TRBJ1-1; D remains unclear. The germline V and J ends were trimmed by 0 bases and 3 bases, with 20 bases remaining between them. The CDR3 sequence is 18 residues long. Germline assignment: CDR1 LNHNV and CDR2 YYDKDF (reference sequence). The CDR3 nucleotides are TGTGCCACCAGCAGAGATAGAAGTCGAGAGGGCCCGTACACTGAAGCTTTCTTT. Translated: CATSRDRSREGPYTEAFF. Looking up the rest from reference TRBV15 and TRBJ1-1 gives the full variable domain: DAMVIQNPRYQVTQFGKPVTLSCSQTLNHNVMYWYQQKSSQAPKLLFHYYDKDFNNEADTPDNFQSRRPNTSFCFLDIRSPGLGDTAMYLCATSRDRSREGPYTEAFFGQGTRLTVV.

This clone was seen only once. This rearrangement joins TRBV2 to TRBJ2-2; no clear D gene. V was clipped by 5 bases and J by 2 bases, with 3 bases between them. CDR3 length equals 12 residues. CDR1 is SNHLY and CDR2 is FYNNEI in the germline V gene. The DNA for the CDR3 is TGTGCCAGCAGTACTAACACCGGGGAGCTGTTTTTT. Residues: CASSTNTGELFF.

The chain links TRBV6-2 or TRBV6-3 to TRBJ1-2, with TRBD1 matching over 7 bases. The CDR3 has 14 amino acids. Germline CDR1 reads MNHEY; CDR2 reads SVGEGT. The J segment lost 7 bases and the V segment lost 4 bases, leaving 9 bases of the junction unmatched. DNA of the CDR3: TGTGCCAGCAGTTCGCAACAGGGGAGAGGTGGCTACACCTTC. This translates into CASSSQQGRGGYTF.

J is TRBJ2-1 and V is TRBV5-1; no firm D call. The CDR3 is 15 residues long. Germline V CDR1 and CDR2: SGHRS, YFSETQ. V gave up 1 base and J gave up 10 bases, with 18 bases separating them. CDR3 bases: TGCGCCAGCAGCTTGCAACAGACCACTCAAGGCGAGCAGTTCTTC. Its protein product is CASSLQQTTQGEQFF.

V usage is TRBV5-1 and J usage is TRBJ2-2, with D maybe TRBD1 (5 bases). The CDR3 covers 15 residues. V was clipped by 0 bases and J by 4 bases, with 10 bases between them. Germline assignment: CDR1 SGHRS and CDR2 YFSETQ. The CDR3 DNA reads as TGCGCCAGCAGCTTGGGAAACCAGGGCACCGGGGAGCTGTTTTTT. Protein: CASSLGNQGTGELFF.

The chain links TRBV7-9 to TRBJ2-1; 7 bases are a match to TRBD2. Germline V gene lookup returns CDR1 SEHNR and CDR2 FQNEAQ (reference sequence). After removal of 0 bases from V and 2 bases from J, the junction contained 4 bases not matched to a gene. This CDR3 comprises 16 residues. The CDR3 protein is CASSLALAGAYNEQFF. Here the CDR3 DNA reads TGTGCCAGCAGCTTAGCTTTGGCGGGGGCCTACAATGAGCAGTTCTTC.

The chain recombines TRBV3-1 (or the pseudogene TRBV3-2) with TRBJ1-3; D unclear. CDR3 length: 14 residues. Trimming removed 3 bases from V and 2 bases from J, with 8 bases in between. CDR1 LGHDT and CDR2 YNNKEL come from the germline V gene (reference sequence). The CDR3, as DNA: TGTGCCAGCAGCCAGGGAAGACCTGGAAACACCATATATTTT. Its protein product is CASSQGRPGNTIYF.